The sequence of this T cell receptor (beta chain) was determined in a study of blood T cells in healthy people across ages. The use of a sample-barcoded 5' primer and a J-beta primer mix characterized a second PCR of about 7 to 12 cycles. TCRdb independently ran MiXCR on the 5' RACE reads; one entry per CDR3 protein. The table lists about 1.6 million distinct CDR3 sequences, around 36% of them singletons. V gave up 6 bases and J gave up 5 bases; unmatched junction bases: 12. The CDR3 totals 15 residues. Germline CDR1 is MNHNS and CDR2 is SASEGT. Sequenced: blood. The rearrangement joins TRBV6-1 to TRBJ1-1; 7 nucleotides align to TRBD1. This clonotype was obtained from a woman aged 25 to 39 in good health. The CDR3 DNA reads as TGTGCCAGCAGGCCACCGAAGGGGGCGGTTACTGAAGCTTTCTTT. It is translated as CASRPPKGAVTEAFF.